Following are 25 T cell receptor beta chains from one sample sequenced in a study of CD8+CD57+ T cells in acquired aplastic anemia. Profiling that covered TCR beta VDJ and CDR3 relied on genomic DNA as its template. TCRdb analysed the reads with MiXCR anew, one entry per CDR3 protein. The top ten clones hold more than 1% of a sample with approximately 180,000 distinct CDR3 sequences, roughly 48% of them seen once. Previously, flow cytometry had revealed CD8+CD57+ cell expansion in the patients chosen for sequencing. The sequenced sample consisted of sorted CD4+, CD8+, or CD8+CD57+ T cells (not recorded which) from PBMCs. The receptors stem from a human donor with aplastic anemia.

The chain couples TRBV6-4 to TRBJ2-6; D ambiguous. The CDR3 totals 15 residues. Germline V gene data show CDR1 as MRHNA and CDR2 as SNTAGT. Trimming removed 5 bases from V and 0 bases from J, with 8 bases in between. CDR3 sequence (DNA): TGTGCCAGCAGTCCACTCTTCTCTGGGGCCAACGTCCTGACTTTC. Its translation: CASSPLFSGANVLTF.

This sequence joins TRBV2 and TRBJ2-7; D unclear. Germline values: CDR1 SNHLY, CDR2 FYNNEI. V lost 10 bases to trimming and J lost 1 base, with 14 bases between them. The CDR3 spans 13 residues. The CDR3 DNA is TGTGCCACTTCGACCGCATGGTCCTACGAGCAGTACTTC. Translated, it gives CATSTAWSYEQYF.

There are many counts of this clonotype. This sequence joins TRBV3-1 and TRBJ2-3; D gene ambiguous. The length of the CDR3 is 10 residues. V was trimmed by 5 bases and J by 3 bases, leaving 0 bases between them. Germline values: CDR1 LGHDT, CDR2 YNNKEL (reference sequence). CDR3 sequence (DNA): TGTGCCAGCAGCACAGATACGCAGTATTTT. Its protein product is CASSTDTQYF.

Many counts were recorded for this clonotype. The chain links TRBV7-3 to TRBJ2-3; no clear D gene. The germline V and J ends were trimmed by 5 bases and 0 bases, with 6 bases remaining between them. CDR1 and CDR2 from the germline V gene are SGHTA and FQGTGA. The CDR3 is 13 residues long. The CDR3 DNA reads TGTGCCAGCAGCCGCCTGAGCACAGATACGCAGTATTTT. This encodes CASSRLSTDTQYF.

About this clonotype itself: At one end the junction does not follow the germline gene, possibly because of a read error. The V call is TRBV15, the J call TRBJ1-1; tentative D call: TRBD1 (6 bases). This CDR3 has 14 residues. Germline-derived CDR1 and CDR2 are LNHNV and YYDKDF (reference sequence). The CDR3, as DNA: TGTGCCACCAGCAGAGGGACGGGGGACACTGAGGCTTTCTTT. Its translation is CATSRGTGDTEAFF.

The chain joins TRBV6-5 to TRBJ2-7; D might be TRBD1 (6 bases). V lost 4 bases to trimming and J lost 1 base, with 11 bases between them. The germline V gene has CDR1 MNHEY and CDR2 SVGAGI. The CDR3 consists of 14 residues. In DNA, the CDR3 is TGTGCCAGCAGTTTCGCAGGGGAGTCCTACGAGCAGTACTTC. Protein sequence: CASSFAGESYEQYF.

This chain connects TRBV11-2 to TRBJ2-5, with D possibly matching TRBD2 (7 bases). This CDR3 spans 13 amino acids. The V and J ends lost 1 base and 9 bases respectively, with 12 bases between them. Germline V lookup: CDR1 SGHAT, CDR2 FQNNGV. The CDR3 spells CASSLGAGAPQYF. In DNA form, the CDR3 reads TGTGCCAGCAGCTTAGGGGCGGGGGCCCCCCAGTACTTC.

Concerning this clonotype itself: A much larger clone differs from this one at a single base, so this may be a read error. The V and J genes are TRBV6-1 and TRBJ1-6; D not certain. Germline CDR1 and CDR2: MNHNS and SASEGT. V gave up 8 bases and J gave up 5 bases, with 10 bases separating them. The CDR3 extends over 13 amino acids. CDR3 nucleotides: TGTGCCAGCGGAGACAATCATAATTCACCCCTCCACTTT. Its translation is CASGDNHNSPLHF.

This clonotype was seen a handful of times. The chain combines TRBV28 with TRBJ2-1; 11 nucleotides agree with TRBD2. The CDR3 runs to 15 residues. The V gene end was trimmed by 4 bases and the J gene end by 11 bases; junction bases not matched to a gene: 10. The germline V gene encodes CDR1 MDHEN and CDR2 SYDVKM. As DNA, the CDR3 is TGTGCCAGCAGTTCAACTAGCGGGGGTGGGGGAAAGCAGTTCTTC. This encodes CASSSTSGGGGKQFF.

The table lists this clonotype with a few counts. This may stem from a read error, because a much larger clone lies one nucleotide away. As the CDR3 is not closed by the conserved phenylalanine or tryptophan, this likely results from a read error. The rearrangement uses TRBV20-1 and TRBJ1-1; the D is unclear. The V end was cut by 6 bases, the J end by 1 base, with 18 bases between. CDR3 length equals 15 residues. CDR1 and CDR2 (germline): DFQATT, SNEGSKA (reference sequence). The CDR3 here is CSAALLGFENTEAFV. The CDR3 region has the DNA TGCAGTGCCGCGCTTCTGGGTTTTGAGAACACTGAAGCTTTCGTT.

The chain recombines TRBV20-1 with TRBJ2-7; D is undetermined. This CDR3 is built from 13 residues. Germline CDR1 DFQATT, CDR2 SNEGSKA (reference sequence). CDR3 amino acids: CSSVQSSSYEQYF. The CDR3 DNA follows: TGCAGCTCGGTGCAGTCCAGCTCCTACGAGCAGTACTTC.

The rearrangement uses TRBV20-1 and TRBJ2-1, with D unresolved. Per the germline V gene, CDR1 is DFQATT and CDR2 is SNEGSKA (reference sequence). V gave up 8 bases and J gave up 2 bases, with 16 bases separating them. This CDR3 has 14 residues. CDR3 protein: CSLSPRPTYNEQFF. CDR3 DNA: TGCAGTCTAAGCCCCCGCCCTACCTACAATGAGCAGTTCTTC.

As DNA, the CDR3 is TGCAGCGTTGAAGAGGGACGGTCCTACGAGCAGTACTTC. This gives the protein CSVEEGRSYEQYF. The chain has TRBV29-1 and TRBJ2-7, with D perhaps assigned TRBD1 or TRBD2 (5 bases each). With 0 bases removed from V and 1 base from J, the gap between germline ends came to 7 bases. The V gene's germline CDR1 is SQVTM and CDR2 ANQGSEA. The CDR3 spans 13 residues.

This clonotype has a count of ten or more. This chain uses TRBV15 with TRBJ1-2; D ambiguous. CDR1 is LNHNV, CDR2 YYDKDF, per germline (reference sequence). The V end lost 5 bases, the J end lost 6 bases, and 13 bases lay between the germline ends. The CDR3 has 13 residues. The CDR3 bases are TGTGCCACCAGCGAACGCTACGGGAATGGCTACACCTTC. Amino acid sequence: CATSERYGNGYTF. Full variable domain (outside the CDR3, taken from reference TRBV15 and TRBJ1-2): DAMVIQNPRYQVTQFGKPVTLSCSQTLNHNVMYWYQQKSSQAPKLLFHYYDKDFNNEADTPDNFQSRRPNTSFCFLDIRSPGLGDTAMYLCATSERYGNGYTFGSGTRLTVV.

In its sample, this clonotype was seen many times. CDR3 bases: TGTGCCAGTACCTCCGGGACAATTAATTCACCCCTCCACTTT. This sequence encodes CASTSGTINSPLHF. The chain has TRBV19 and TRBJ1-6, with a weak D call TRBD1 (6 bases). The germline V gene encodes CDR1 LNHDA and CDR2 SQIVND (reference sequence). Trimming shortened V by 7 bases and J by 6 bases, and 13 bases separated the two germline ends. The CDR3 extends over 14 amino acids.

The genes are TRBV29-1 and TRBJ2-1; no clear D gene. V lost 0 bases, J lost 5 bases, and 14 bases lay in between. The CDR3 consists of 15 residues. Looked up from germline, CDR1 is SQVTM and CDR2 is ANQGSEA. In DNA form, the CDR3 reads TGCAGCGTTGAAGACCAGACCTATAGCCACAATGAGCAGTTCTTC. This encodes CSVEDQTYSHNEQFF.

This clonotype has ten or more counts. The J gene is TRBJ1-1, the V gene TRBV15; D uncertain. Trimming took 0 bases from V and 1 from J, leaving 9 bases between them. The germline CDR1 and CDR2 sequences are LNHNV and YYDKDF (reference sequence). This CDR3 is built from 15 residues. The chain's CDR3 is CATSREKAQNTEAFF. DNA of the CDR3: TGTGCCACCAGCAGAGAGAAGGCACAGAACACTGAAGCTTTCTTT.

Worth noting for this clonotype: Germline is not matched at one junction end, which may reflect a read error. This rearrangement joins TRBV20-1 to TRBJ2-3; 12 positions match TRBD2. CDR1 and CDR2 (germline): DFQATT, SNEGSKA (reference sequence). The CDR3 has 16 amino acids. The CDR3 region is CSARAPGLAGLDTQYF. The CDR3 bases are TGCAGTGCTAGAGCCCCGGGACTAGCGGGTCTAGATACGCAGTACTTT.

This clonotype appeared a few times. V usage is TRBV10-1 and J usage is TRBJ2-7; 11 nucleotides agree with TRBD2. The V and J ends lost 11 bases and 4 bases, in that order; junction bases with no gene match: 13. Looked up from germline, CDR1 is WNHNN and CDR2 is SYGVQD (reference sequence). The CDR3 is 15 amino acids. The CDR3 bases are TGCGCCGGCCATCGACCGGGACTAGCGGTGTACGAGCAGTACTTC. Translation: CAGHRPGLAVYEQYF.

This clonotype was recorded many times. The chain joins TRBV6-1 to TRBJ2-7; no clear D gene. V lost 10 bases and J lost 1, with 11 bases in between. This CDR3 contains 12 residues. The germline V gene has CDR1 MNHNS and CDR2 SASEGT. The CDR3 loop reads CATSLSSYEQYF. CDR3 in DNA: TGTGCCACCTCGCTTAGTTCCTACGAGCAGTACTTC.

Ten or more counts support this clonotype. V usage is TRBV9 and J usage is TRBJ1-6; 7 bases are shared with TRBD1. Trimming at V came to 3 bases and at J to 9 bases, leaving 3 bases not matched to a gene. The CDR3 is 13 amino acids. Germline loops: CDR1 SGDLS, CDR2 YYNGEE. CDR3 DNA sequence: TGTGCCAGCAGCGCAGGGGGTCGTTCACCCCTCCACTTT. Translated, it gives CASSAGGRSPLHF. Supplemented by reference TRBV9 and TRBJ1-6, the full variable domain reads DSGVTQTPKHLITATGQRVTLRCSPRSGDLSVYWYQQSLDQGLQFLIQYYNGEERAKGNILERFSAQQFPDLHSELNLSSLELGDSALYFCASSAGGRSPLHFGNGTRLTVT.

On this clonotype itself: A much larger clone lies a single base off, so this may be a read error. The chain links TRBV20-1 to TRBJ1-2; D remains unclear. The germline gives CDR1 DFQATT, CDR2 SNEGSKA (reference sequence). Trimming stripped 7 bases from V and 6 bases from J, with 18 bases between. This CDR3 has 13 residues. Here the CDR3 reads CSGVGEANHGYTF. DNA for the CDR3: TGCAGTGGGGTTGGGGAGGCAAACCATGGCTACACCTTC.

This clonotype was observed a few times. The J gene is TRBJ2-7, the V gene TRBV28; 7 nucleotides line up with TRBD1. The CDR3 contains 14 residues. With V trimmed by 6 bases and J by 4 bases, 9 bases remained unmatched. Germline CDR1 reads MDHEN; CDR2 reads SYDVKM. CDR3 loop: CASRPGQQVYEQYF. As DNA, the CDR3 is TGTGCCAGCAGGCCGGGACAGCAAGTATACGAGCAGTACTTC.

The table lists this clonotype with many counts. CDR3: CSGAGGPTYEQYF. The CDR3, as DNA: TGCAGTGGCGCGGGGGGGCCTACCTACGAGCAGTACTTC. The V call is TRBV20-1, the J call TRBJ2-7; 9 bases are shared with TRBD2. This CDR3 spans 13 amino acids. The junction had 6 bases not matched to a gene; V was cut back by 7 bases and J by 2 bases. CDR1 is DFQATT, CDR2 SNEGSKA, per germline (reference sequence).

This clonotype was found many times. The chain recombines TRBV2 with TRBJ1-3; TRBD1 agrees at 7 bases. Germline CDR1 and CDR2: SNHLY and FYNNEI. The length of the CDR3 is 16 residues. The junction had 6 bases not matched to a gene; V was cut back by 4 bases and J by 0 bases. In DNA, the CDR3 is TGTGCCAGCAGTGCAGGGGGAATCGGCTCTGGAAACACCATATATTTT. Encoded protein: CASSAGGIGSGNTIYF.